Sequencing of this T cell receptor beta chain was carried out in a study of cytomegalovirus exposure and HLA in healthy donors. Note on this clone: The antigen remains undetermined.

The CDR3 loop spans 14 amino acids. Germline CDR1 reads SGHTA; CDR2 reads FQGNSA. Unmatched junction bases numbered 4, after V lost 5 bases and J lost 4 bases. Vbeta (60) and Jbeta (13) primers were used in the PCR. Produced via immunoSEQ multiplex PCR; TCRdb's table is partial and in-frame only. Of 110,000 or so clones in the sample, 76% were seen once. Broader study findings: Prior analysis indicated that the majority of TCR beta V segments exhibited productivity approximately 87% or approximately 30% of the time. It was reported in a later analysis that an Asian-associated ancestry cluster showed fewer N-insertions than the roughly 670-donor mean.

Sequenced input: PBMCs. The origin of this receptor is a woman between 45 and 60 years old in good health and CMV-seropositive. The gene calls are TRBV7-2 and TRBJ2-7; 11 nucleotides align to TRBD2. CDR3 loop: CASSPGTSGYEQYF. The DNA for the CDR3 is TGTGCCAGCAGCCCAGGGACTAGCGGTTACGAGCAGTACTTC.